This TCR beta chain was profiled in a study of blood T cell repertoires in COVID-19 (TCRdb year 2020). General notes on the study: Samples from collaborators originated in the United States, Italy and Spain and spanned both the acute and convalescent phases of COVID-19. The repertoires were released in a freely available public database intended as a resource for research on the immune response to SARS-CoV-2. Where available, HLA class I and class II types were obtained from metadata supplied by the sample provider rather than from assay-based typing. The material from the prospective study consisted of cDNA or gDNA derived from T cells, B-cell-depleted T cells, or PBMCs. Sample metadata almost always included a de-identified subject ID, COVID-19 status, age in years and sex. The dataset comprised deeply sampled blood TCRbeta repertoires from subjects exposed to, actively infected with, or recovered from COVID-19. Samples were obtained from the ongoing ImmuneRACE study (first 160 participants) and from approximately 1,200 subjects provided by 6 global collaborators. The research as a whole found: Clinical and demographic metadata were provided uncurated, with the amount varying by source and participant.

As concerns this clone: This clone's antigen is unknown. No per-base quality is available; no much larger clone lies one base away.

Whole blood was collected in K2EDTA tubes by collaborating institutions according to the institutions' own protocols. Collaborator samples were shipped for TCRbeta analysis as frozen whole blood, isolated PBMCs, or DNA extracted from either sample type. TCRbeta CDR3 regions were amplified from genomic DNA using the immunoSEQ Assay, a bias-controlled multiplex PCR. On the study's bioinformatics: Within the assay, amplification of reference gene primers was used to estimate how many nucleated cells each sample contained. Sequence reads were collapsed and filtered to measure the absolute abundance of every unique TCRbeta CDR3 rearrangement. For each sample, productive Simpson clonality was calculated as the square root of Simpson's diversity index over productive rearrangements. TCRdb retrieved this table from immuneACCESS and kept in-frame rearrangements only. Not all clones are present; in checked studies, unresolved V genes account for under half, and no reason is known for the remainder. The V and J calls and clone size were taken over from that table, and D and trimming were inferred from the DNA. Across this sample there are 140,000 or so clones, with around three quarters seen only once. About 8.7% of the sample comes from the top ten.

The germline V gene encodes CDR1 SGHAT and CDR2 FQNNGV. The CDR3, cysteine through phenylalanine, is 13 amino acids long. Only CDR3 DNA remains: 39 bases, in frame from the first base. V loses 0 bases, J loses 7 bases, and the germline ends lie 8 bases apart. This TCR derives from a man in his forties or fifties with active or convalescent COVID-19. The chain is made from TRBV11-2 and TRBJ2-3, with the identity of the D gene unclear. Sequencing was done on a sample of peripheral blood. This receptor carries the CDR3 CASSLDPPNTQYF. The sequenced DNA is TGTGCCAGCAGCTTAGATCCCCCTAATACGCAGTATTTT.